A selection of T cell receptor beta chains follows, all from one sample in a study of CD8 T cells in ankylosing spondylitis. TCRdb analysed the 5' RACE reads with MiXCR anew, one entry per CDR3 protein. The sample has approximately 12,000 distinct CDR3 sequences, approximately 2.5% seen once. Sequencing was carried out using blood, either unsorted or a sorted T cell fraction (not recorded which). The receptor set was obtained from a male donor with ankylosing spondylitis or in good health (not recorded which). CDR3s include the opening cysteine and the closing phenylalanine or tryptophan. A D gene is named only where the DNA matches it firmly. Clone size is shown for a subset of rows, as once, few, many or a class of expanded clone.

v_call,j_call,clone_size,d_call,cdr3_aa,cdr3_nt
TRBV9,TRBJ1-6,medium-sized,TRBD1,CASSPGQENSPLHF,TGTGCCAGCAGCCCGGGACAGGAAAATTCACCCCTCCACTTT
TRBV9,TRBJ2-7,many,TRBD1,CASSSGTDSYEQYF,TGTGCCAGCAGCTCCGGGACAGACTCCTACGAGCAGTACTTC
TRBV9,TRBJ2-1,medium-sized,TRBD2,CASSRSFGGASYNEQFF,TGTGCCAGCAGTCGTAGCTTCGGGGGGGCCTCCTACAATGAGCAGTTCTTC
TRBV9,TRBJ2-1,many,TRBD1,CASNTPGQPYNEQFF,TGTGCCAGCAACACACCGGGACAGCCGTACAATGAGCAGTTCTTC
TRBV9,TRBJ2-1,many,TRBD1,CASSYRQGNYNEQFF,TGTGCCAGCAGCTACCGACAGGGGAACTACAATGAGCAGTTCTTC
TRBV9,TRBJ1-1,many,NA,CASSLGRLNTEAFF,TGTGCCAGCAGCCTCGGACGTTTGAACACTGAAGCTTTCTTT
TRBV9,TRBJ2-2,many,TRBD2,CASSPRTSVNTGELFF,TGTGCCAGCAGCCCGCGGACTAGCGTCAACACCGGGGAGCTGTTTTTT
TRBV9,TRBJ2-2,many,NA,CASSALSASNTGELFF,TGTGCCAGCAGTGCACTCTCCGCGTCGAACACCGGGGAGCTGTTTTTT
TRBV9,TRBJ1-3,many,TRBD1,CASSPRDNRGSSGNTIYF,TGTGCCAGCAGCCCCCGAGATAACAGGGGGTCATCTGGAAACACCATATATTTT
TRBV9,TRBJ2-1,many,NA,CASSLMDSVGYNEQFF,TGTGCCAGCAGCCTAATGGACAGCGTAGGCTACAATGAGCAGTTCTTC
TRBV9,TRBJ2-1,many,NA,CASSVALGNEQFF,TGTGCCAGCAGCGTAGCTCTGGGCAATGAGCAGTTCTTC
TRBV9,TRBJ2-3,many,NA,CASSVGGWGDTQYF,TGTGCCAGCAGCGTCGGGGGTTGGGGAGATACGCAGTATTTT
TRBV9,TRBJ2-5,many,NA,CASSAGISTGAGETQYF,TGTGCCAGCAGCGCAGGGATCTCAACAGGGGCGGGGGAGACCCAGTACTTC
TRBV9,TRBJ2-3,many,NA,CASSVEGSRSTDTQYF,TGTGCCAGCAGCGTAGAGGGCTCACGTAGCACAGATACGCAGTATTTT
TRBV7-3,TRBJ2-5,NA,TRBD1,CASSLEQGLGETQYF,TGTGCCAGCAGCTTGGAACAGGGGTTAGGAGAGACCCAGTACTTC
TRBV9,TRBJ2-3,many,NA,CASSPGPADTQYF,TGTGCCAGCAGCCCTGGGCCGGCAGATACGCAGTATTTT
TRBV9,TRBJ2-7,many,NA,CASSVRQGPSYEQYF,TGTGCCAGCAGCGTAAGGCAGGGGCCCTCCTACGAGCAGTACTTC
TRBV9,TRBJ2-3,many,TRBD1,CASSVRDREADTQYF,TGTGCCAGCAGCGTGAGGGACAGGGAGGCAGATACGCAGTATTTT
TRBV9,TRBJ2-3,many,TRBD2,CASSVGSGVDTQYF,TGTGCCAGCAGCGTGGGTAGCGGGGTGGATACGCAGTATTTT
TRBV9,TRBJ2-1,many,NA,CASSVGRLPANEQFF,TGTGCCAGCAGCGTAGGGCGACTGCCGGCCAATGAGCAGTTCTTC
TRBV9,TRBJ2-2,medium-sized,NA,CASRRSGDGVTGELFF,TGTGCCAGCAGGAGATCGGGGGATGGGGTCACCGGGGAGCTGTTTTTT
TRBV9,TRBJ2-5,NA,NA,CARSLAYTCKETGSF,NA
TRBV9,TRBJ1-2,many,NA,CASSEGIQGYGYTF,TGTGCCAGCAGCGAGGGGATCCAGGGGTATGGCTACACCTTC
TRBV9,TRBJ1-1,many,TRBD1,CASSVDPGTVNTEAFF,TGTGCCAGCAGCGTAGACCCCGGGACAGTTAACACTGAAGCTTTCTTT
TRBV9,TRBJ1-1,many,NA,CASSVGEGVKTEAFF,TGTGCCAGCAGCGTAGGGGAGGGAGTAAAAACTGAAGCTTTCTTT
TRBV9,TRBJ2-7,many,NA,CASGSSYEQYF,TGTGCCAGCGGCAGCTCCTACGAGCAGTACTTC
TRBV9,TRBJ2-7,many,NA,CASSVSGHYEQYF,TGTGCCAGCAGCGTATCGGGACACTACGAGCAGTACTTC
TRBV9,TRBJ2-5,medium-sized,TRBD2,CASSPGTSVETQYF,TGTGCCAGCAGCCCCGGGACTAGCGTGGAGACCCAGTACTTC